This T cell receptor (beta chain) was identified in a study of tumor and adjacent non-tumor tissue in lung cancer. Broader study findings: In normal lung, the top 100 clones were significantly more dominant than in tumor. TCR diversity was significantly greater in tumor than normal lung tissue. Higher tumor TCR diversity was associated with shorter survival.

Three rounds of nested PCR, following a modified ARM-PCR protocol, produced the TCRbeta library. From the multiplex PCR reads, TCRdb called clonotypes with MiXCR, one entry per CDR3 protein. The table shows under 85,000 distinct CDR3 sequences, with over 65% occurring only once. The template was RNA from unsorted bulk tissue. Distant lung tissue was collected more than 3 cm away from the tumor edge. Newly diagnosed lung cancer patients had thoracic surgery in China, August–late 2014, without prior chemotherapy. A note on this clonotype: What it binds is not known.

The germline V and J ends were trimmed by 5 bases and 5 bases, with 16 bases remaining between them. The length of the CDR3 is 16 residues. What was sequenced was distant non-tumor lung tissue. The rearrangement joins TRBV12-3 or TRBV12-4 to TRBJ2-6; TRBD2 might be the D (6 bases). The sequence was collected from a man between 65 and 85 years old with non-small cell lung cancer. The chain's CDR3 is CASSLPGGPRANVLTF. CDR3 coding DNA: TGTGCCAGCAGTCTACCCGGGGGTCCTAGGGCCAACGTCCTGACTTTC.